This TCR beta chain was identified in a study of cytomegalovirus exposure and HLA in healthy donors. Study-level background: Early released data had about 80 million unique TCRs, all coming from HLA-typed donors. Study results and caveats: In terms of immune exposure information, only CMV serostatus was available. The presence/absence work took it that sequencing depth was about the same across donors.

As regards this clone: The antigen is undetermined.

Primers for the PCR totalled 60 Vbeta and 13 Jbeta. Assay used: immunoSEQ multiplex PCR; TCRdb lists only in-frame clones, some missing. The profile shows fewer than 80,000 clones, about 80% of them singletons. This clonotype originated in a man aged 18 to 30 in good health and CMV-seronegative. Material: PBMCs.

CDR3 sequence: CASSLAPGSSYNEQFF. CDR3 nucleotides: TGCGCCAGCAGCTTGGCCCCCGGTAGCTCCTACAATGAGCAGTTCTTC. V usage is TRBV5-1 and J usage is TRBJ2-1; D is unclear. The germline V and J ends were trimmed by 0 bases and 0 bases, with 10 bases remaining between them. This CDR3 contains 16 residues. The V gene's germline CDR1 is SGHRS and CDR2 YFSETQ.